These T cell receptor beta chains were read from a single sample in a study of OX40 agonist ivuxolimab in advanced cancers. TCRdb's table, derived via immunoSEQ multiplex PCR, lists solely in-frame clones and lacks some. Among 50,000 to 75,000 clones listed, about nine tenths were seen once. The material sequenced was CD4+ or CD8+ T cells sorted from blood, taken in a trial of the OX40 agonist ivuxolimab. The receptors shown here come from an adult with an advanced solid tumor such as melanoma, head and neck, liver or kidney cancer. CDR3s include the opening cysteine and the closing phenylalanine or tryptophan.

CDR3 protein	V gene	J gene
CASSLGTSGSKEQYF	TRBV28	TRBJ2-7
CASSITQGPGEQYF	TRBV19	TRBJ2-7
CSAADWNEQYF	TRBV20-1	TRBJ2-7
CASSYSTSGNTIYF	TRBV6-5	TRBJ1-3
CAISSNPLAGGSYEQYF	TRBV10-3	TRBJ2-7
CASSEPENRGAYGYTF	TRBV6-1	TRBJ1-2
CASSQVFVLPGANEQFF	TRBV4-1	TRBJ2-1
CASSPSSSALHF	TRBV5-8	TRBJ1-6
CASSLGLPAHTYNEQFF	TRBV5-4	TRBJ2-1
CASSRLGSPLYDNEQFF	TRBV18	TRBJ2-1
CASRGTNTGELFF	TRBV10-2	TRBJ2-2
CASSQGGNVDYTF	TRBV4-3	TRBJ1-2
CASSLLGDPRGDQPQHF	TRBV27	TRBJ1-5
CASSIRPGHNNSPLHF	TRBV7-3	TRBJ1-6
CASSKLQGTYEQYF	TRBV6-6	TRBJ2-7
CASSLTGTGNQPQHF	TRBV5-1	TRBJ1-5
CASSDSNRGNTIYF	TRBV5-1	TRBJ1-3
CASSLDFGTSSYEQYF	TRBV5-4	TRBJ2-7
CSVEPSGGGEQFF	TRBV29-1	TRBJ2-1
CASSFRDRSTQYF	TRBV5-5	TRBJ2-5
CASNPGQGAGANVLTF	TRBV7-9	TRBJ2-6
CASSSMASGRSEQFF	TRBV19	TRBJ2-1
CASSPPGVRYEQYF	TRBV18	TRBJ2-7
CASRGAGSNQPQHF	TRBV6-1	TRBJ1-5
CASSTGGRGYTF	TRBV7-9	TRBJ1-2
CASSRQLYNEQFF	TRBV19	TRBJ2-1
CASSDGGFDYGYTF	TRBV6-4	TRBJ1-2
CASSEFLGAIGNTIYF	TRBV2	TRBJ1-3
CAWTPPGRDEKLFF	TRBV30	TRBJ1-4
CSVESDFSSNEQFF	TRBV29-1	TRBJ2-1
CASSLMAGRNTEAFF	TRBV5-4	TRBJ1-1
CASSGSPYSNQPQHF	TRBV9	TRBJ1-5
CSVEDSQGREKLFF	TRBV29-1	TRBJ1-4
CASSLVYNEKLFF	TRBV5-6	TRBJ1-4
CASSPDTTYGYTF	TRBV5-4	TRBJ1-2
CAISESAQGSQPQHF	TRBV10-3	TRBJ1-5
CASSVTGGGQFF	TRBV6-4	TRBJ2-1
CASSSPTGQGVREQYF	TRBV27	TRBJ2-7
CASSLGGPTGQETQYF	TRBV7-7	TRBJ2-5
CASLIRLAGGLSSYNEQFF	TRBV2	TRBJ2-1